Below, 13 T cell receptor beta chains from the same sample are listed, as sequenced in a study of blood T cell repertoires in COVID-19. The assay was immunoSEQ multiplex PCR, and TCRdb's table has in-frame clones only and misses some. This table holds some 390,000 clones, about nine tenths found once. Sequences were obtained from PBMCs or T cells enriched from blood (not recorded which). The receptors derive from a woman between 25 and 40 years old who had recovered from COVID-19.

The CDR3 here is CASSQEGRRNSPLHF. DNA for the CDR3: TGTGCCAGCAGCCAAGAGGGCAGGAGGAATTCACCCCTCCACTTT. This chain joins TRBV14 and TRBJ1-6; no reliable D call. CDR3 length: 15 amino acids. V lost 0 bases and J lost 7, with 10 bases in between. In germline, CDR1 is SGHDN, CDR2 FVKESK. Filled out from reference TRBV14 and TRBJ1-6, the complete variable domain reads EAGVTQFPSHSVIEKGQTVTLRCDPISGHDNLYWYRRVMGKEIKFLLHFVKESKQDESGMPNNRFLAERTGGTYSTLKVQPAELEDSGVYFCASSQEGRRNSPLHFGNGTRLTVT.

The rearrangement uses TRBV6-5 and TRBJ1-2; D unresolved. V gave up 7 bases and J gave up 4 bases, with 19 bases separating them. Germline V lookup: CDR1 MNHEY, CDR2 SVGAGI. This CDR3 is built from 15 residues. Written as DNA, the CDR3 is TGTGCCAGCATACCGGGCCACGGACTTTTCTATGGCTACACCTTC. This sequence encodes CASIPGHGLFYGYTF.

The V and J genes are TRBV5-8 and TRBJ1-5, with 7 bases aligning to TRBD1. The CDR3 runs to 17 residues. The V and J ends lost 7 bases and 8 bases, in that order; junction bases with no gene match: 21. CDR1 and CDR2 (germline): SGHTS, YDEGEE. As DNA, the CDR3 is TGTGCCAGCGGAATGACCGGGACAGTTAGGTATGGTGAGCCCCAGCATTTT. Translating it yields CASGMTGTVRYGEPQHF.

The chain combines TRBV6-5 with TRBJ1-5; D remains ambiguous. Trimming took 10 bases from V and 2 from J, leaving 15 bases between them. Germline V gene sequence: CDR1 MNHEY, CDR2 SVGAGI. CDR3 length: 14 amino acids. The CDR3 DNA sequence: TGTGCCACCTCGGGGTCGTACGGCAATCAGCCCCAGCATTTT. It specifies CATSGSYGNQPQHF.

The chain combines TRBV28 with TRBJ2-7; 8 nucleotides line up with TRBD2. The trim removed 6 bases at V and 4 bases at J, leaving 11 bases unmatched. CDR1 MDHEN and CDR2 SYDVKM come from the germline V gene. This CDR3 contains 15 residues. The CDR3: CASRRISGDRYEQYF. The CDR3 coding sequence is TGTGCCAGCAGAAGAATTAGCGGGGATCGTTACGAGCAGTACTTC.

This chain uses TRBV7-8 with TRBJ1-5; D possibly corresponds to TRBD1 (5 bases). Germline CDR1 is SGHVS and CDR2 is FQNEAQ. The V end lost 0 bases, the J end lost 1 base, and 10 bases lay between the germline ends. The CDR3 loop spans 16 amino acids. CDR3 DNA sequence: TGTGCCAGCAGCTTAGCGTCTGGGGCGAGCAATCAGCCCCAGCATTTT. Translated: CASSLASGASNQPQHF.

The chain recombines TRBV12-5 with TRBJ2-7, with D possibly being TRBD2 (6 bases). V was shortened by 2 bases and J by 3 bases, with 11 bases between the two germline ends. CDR1 and CDR2 from the germline V gene are LGHNT and FRNRAP. The CDR3 is 14 amino acids. This CDR3 reads CASGLRGGGYEQYF. Here the CDR3 DNA reads TGTGCTAGTGGTTTGAGGGGAGGAGGCTACGAGCAGTACTTC.

A remark on this clone: The junction differs from germline at one of its ends, possibly a read error. J is TRBJ2-2 and V is TRBV5-8; D is uncertain. The CDR3 extends over 15 amino acids. Germline V gene data show CDR1 as SGHTS and CDR2 as YDEGEE. CDR3 DNA: TGTGCCAGCAGCTGGAGACTGGCGAACGCCGGGGAGCTGTTTTTT. It specifies CASSWRLANAGELFF.

This rearrangement joins TRBV5-1 to TRBJ2-2; 7 nucleotides align to TRBD1. Germline assignment: CDR1 SGHRS and CDR2 YFSETQ. V shed 4 bases, J shed 4 bases, and the junction held 10 bases outside the gene matches. The CDR3 contains 16 residues. CDR3 sequence reads: CASSLTLDRRTGELFF. The CDR3 DNA sequence: TGCGCCAGCAGCCTAACCCTGGACAGGCGCACCGGGGAGCTGTTTTTT.

CDR3 nucleotide sequence: TGTGCCAGCAGCTTAAGACAGGAGGACACTGAAGCTTTCTTT. It is translated as CASSLRQEDTEAFF. The V call is TRBV7-6, the J call TRBJ1-1; a possible D gene is TRBD1 (6 bases). The ends were cut back, 2 bases at V and 3 bases at J, with 10 bases in the middle. Per germline, CDR1 SGHVS and CDR2 FNYEAQ. The CDR3 totals 14 residues.

The chain links TRBV10-3 to TRBJ2-1; D is unclear. The CDR3 totals 13 residues. Germline loops: CDR1 ENHRY, CDR2 SYGVKD. Trimming took 0 bases from V and 9 from J, leaving 9 bases between them. The DNA for the CDR3 is TGTGCCATCAGTGAGTCAGCTAATCGTGAGCAGTTCTTC. This sequence encodes CAISESANREQFF.

V gene TRBV3-1 (or the pseudogene TRBV3-2) combines with J gene TRBJ1-2; the D is unclear. CDR3 length equals 12 residues. Trimming removed 0 bases from V and 7 bases from J, with 6 bases in between. Germline loops: CDR1 LGHDT, CDR2 YNNKEL (reference sequence). CDR3 DNA: TGTGCCAGCAGCCAAGAGGAGGGTGGCTACACCTTC. Residues: CASSQEEGGYTF.

The J gene is TRBJ1-2, the V gene TRBV19, with D possibly matching TRBD1 (6 bases). The V end lost 6 bases, the J end lost 7 bases, and 18 bases lay between the germline ends. This CDR3 is 14 amino acids long. Germline CDR1 is LNHDA and CDR2 is SQIVND (reference sequence). CDR3 in DNA: TGTGCCAGTAGCGACAGGCCATTTCGGGGTGGCTACACCTTC. Translating gives CASSDRPFRGGYTF.